One and the same sample provided the 32 T cell receptor beta chains below, sequenced in a study of T cell clonality in common variable immunodeficiency. The study's findings and limits: In common variable immunodeficiency, TCR beta chains reportedly carried fewer deletions and N-nucleotide insertions.

The method was immunoSEQ multiplex PCR; TCRdb's version includes in-frame clones alone and lacks a portion of them. The specimen has around 24,000 clones, none found just once. These receptors have no known antigen. The sequencing sample was made of peripheral blood mononuclear cells. These receptors were obtained from a human donor with common variable immunodeficiency.

To note about this clone: Read data end 3 residues before the CDR3 end; the end is taken from the germline J gene. The V gene is TRBV2, the J gene TRBJ2-4; possible D gene TRBD2, 6 bases. The CDR3 extends over 14 amino acids. The V end was cut by 6 bases, the J end by 5 bases, with 14 bases between. Per germline, CDR1 SNHLY and CDR2 FYNNEI. The part of the CDR3 DNA that was read is TGTGCCAGCAGCGGCGGGGTTGGCGAAAACATT. Its translation: CASSGGVGENI. The whole CDR3 is CASSGGVGENIQYF.

This clone has a handful of counts. The read gets to within 3 residues of the CDR3 end, and the germline J gene fills in the rest. The chain is built from TRBV29-1 and TRBJ2-5; 10 bases match TRBD1. The germline CDR1 and CDR2 sequences are SQVTM and ANQGSEA. This CDR3 has 13 residues. After removal of 7 bases from V and 5 bases from J, the junction contained 7 bases not matched to a gene. The covered CDR3 bases are TGCAGCGCTATGACAGGGGGCAGCGAGACC. Translated: CSAMTGGSET. The whole CDR3 region reads CSAMTGGSETQYF.

Only a few counts were recorded for this clone. The sequenced fragment ends 3 residues before the CDR3 boundary, so the rest is inferred from the germline J gene. This chain uses TRBV7-3 with TRBJ2-5, with TRBD2 as a possible D gene (5 bases). This CDR3 is 14 amino acids long. Germline V gene sequence: CDR1 SGHTA, CDR2 FQGTGA. The ends were cut back, 0 bases at V and 0 bases at J, with 5 bases in the middle. CDR3 loop: CASSLTSDQETQYF. The CDR3 bases that were read are TGTGCCAGCAGCTTAACTAGCGACCAAGAGACC.

This clone has a count of ten or more. The sequenced fragment ends 3 residues before the CDR3 boundary, so the rest is inferred from the germline J gene. The chain has TRBV12-3 or TRBV12-4 and TRBJ2-3; D unresolved. Between the trimmed V and J ends, which lost 5 bases and 4 bases, there was a span of 13 bases. This CDR3 comprises 14 residues. The CDR3: CASSLPTSPDTQYF. The CDR3 DNA, read in part, is TGTGCCAGCAGTCTCCCGACTTCACCAGATACG.

As for this clone: The CDR3 end falls 3 residues outside the read, so it is completed with the germline J gene. The chain links TRBV5-1 to TRBJ1-2; D gene ambiguous. CDR1 and CDR2 from the germline V gene are SGHRS and YFSETQ. The V and J ends lost 2 bases and 2 bases respectively, with 10 bases between them. The CDR3 covers 14 residues. The covered CDR3 bases are TGCGCCAGCAGCTTTCGGTCAGGCAACTATGGC. Amino acid sequence: CASSFRSGNYG. The CDR3, in full, reads CASSFRSGNYGYTF.

Notes on this clone: The read ends 3 residues shy of where the CDR3 ends; the end is completed using the germline J gene. The chain recombines TRBV7-6 with TRBJ2-5; 10 positions agree with TRBD1. Germline V gene sequence: CDR1 SGHVS, CDR2 FNYEAQ. The V and J ends lost 5 bases and 5 bases, in that order; junction bases with no gene match: 5. The CDR3 spans 14 residues. The sequenced part of the CDR3 DNA is TGTGCCAGCAGCCGGGACAGGGGAGGGGAGACC. Encoded protein: CASSRDRGGET. The complete CDR3 sequence is CASSRDRGGETQYF.

Many counts were recorded for this clone. The CDR3 end lies 3 residues beyond the end of the read and is filled in from the germline J gene. The rearrangement joins TRBV29-1 to TRBJ2-5; D is undetermined. CDR3 length: 12 amino acids. Germline CDR1 and CDR2: SQVTM and ANQGSEA. V dropped 0 bases and J dropped 5 bases, with 7 bases sitting between them. The sequenced CDR3 bases are TGCAGCGTTGAAGATATTCCGGAGACC. Protein sequence: CSVEDIPET. The whole CDR3 region reads CSVEDIPETQYF.

Turning to this clone: The CDR3 is cut off 3 residues early in the read; its end comes from the germline J gene. The chain has TRBV2 and TRBJ1-5; possibly TRBD1 for D (5 bases). V was pared by 6 bases and J by 4 bases, with 19 bases between. Germline loops: CDR1 SNHLY, CDR2 FYNNEI. The CDR3 is 16 amino acids. The CDR3 is CASRGGDGNKNQPQHF. The DNA read from the CDR3 is TGTGCCAGCAGGGGGGGGGACGGAAACAAGAATCAGCCC.

This clone appeared many times. Read sequence stops 3 residues before the CDR3 end, and the germline J gene provides the missing end. The rearrangement links TRBV7-8 to TRBJ2-1, with D perhaps TRBD2 (5 bases). Looked up from germline, CDR1 is SGHVS and CDR2 is FQNEAQ. The CDR3 contains 13 residues. Between the trimmed V and J ends, which lost 4 bases and 5 bases, there was a span of 9 bases. The CDR3 bases that were read are TGTGCCAGCAGCTCCGCCGGGGACAATGAG. Residues: CASSSAGDNE. The full CDR3 reads CASSSAGDNEQFF.

This clone appeared a few times. Partial CDR3 DNA: TGTGCCTGGAGTTACCAGAGGCACACTGAA. It yields the protein CAWSYQRHTE. The CDR3 in its entirety is CAWSYQRHTEAFF. V usage is TRBV30 and J usage is TRBJ1-1; D uncertain. The read halts 3 residues ahead of the CDR3 end, with the missing end drawn from the germline J gene. Trimming removed 2 bases at V and 3 bases at J, with 10 bases between. The CDR3 is 13 residues long. Germline loops: CDR1 GTSNPN, CDR2 SVGIG (reference sequence).

A word on this clone: The observed sequence ends 3 residues before the CDR3 terminus, with the missing tail filled in from the germline J gene. The genes are TRBV7-9 and TRBJ1-4; 8 bases agree with TRBD1. Per germline, CDR1 SEHNR and CDR2 FQNEAQ (reference sequence). The CDR3 covers 14 residues. Unmatched junction bases numbered 6, after V lost 5 bases and J lost 7 bases. The CDR3 protein is CASSRTGLAEKLFF. The CDR3 bases that were read are TGTGCCAGCAGCCGGACAGGGTTGGCTGAAAAA.

In this sample, this clone turned up a few times. The read gets to within 3 residues of the CDR3 end, and the germline J gene fills in the rest. This chain connects TRBV19 to TRBJ1-6; possible D gene TRBD1, 5 bases. This CDR3 has 15 amino acids. Germline loops: CDR1 LNHDA, CDR2 SQIVND (reference sequence). The ends were cut back, 7 bases at V and 4 bases at J, with 14 bases in the middle. The CDR3 spells CASTPGLLYNSPLHF. The sequenced CDR3 bases are TGTGCCAGTACCCCGGGACTTCTTTATAATTCACCC.

In the case of this clone: Read sequence stops 3 residues before the CDR3 end, and the germline J gene provides the missing end. V gene TRBV20-1 combines with J gene TRBJ2-7, with 10 positions matching TRBD2. CDR3 length: 15 amino acids. Germline V gene data show CDR1 as DFQATT and CDR2 as SNEGSKA (reference sequence). V lost 0 bases to trimming and J lost 3 bases; unmatched junction nucleotides: 5. CDR3 residues: CSARDLSSGSYEQYF. The CDR3 bases that were read are TGCAGTGCTAGAGATCTGTCTAGCGGGAGCTACGAG.

Regarding this clone: The CDR3 is cut off 3 residues early in the read; its end comes from the germline J gene. The chain carries TRBV5-1 and TRBJ2-1, with 9 bases fitting TRBD2. Per germline, CDR1 SGHRS and CDR2 YFSETQ. The CDR3 has 15 amino acids. Trimming took 2 bases from V and 7 from J; bases not matched to a gene: 7. The part of the CDR3 DNA that was read is TGCGCCAGCAGCTTTTTGGGCGGGAGGGAGAATGAG. Translated: CASSFLGGRENE. The whole CDR3 protein reads CASSFLGGRENEQFF.

This clone was observed a few times. The CDR3 is cut off 3 residues early in the read; its end comes from the germline J gene. This rearrangement joins TRBV19 to TRBJ1-4; D gene uncertain. The CDR3 extends over 16 amino acids. The germline V gene encodes CDR1 LNHDA and CDR2 SQIVND (reference sequence). CDR3 residues: CASRAVARGPNSELFF. CDR3 bases read: TGTGCCAGTAGAGCGGTCGCACGCGGACCTAATTCGGAA.

This clone was seen ten or more times. Read data end 3 residues before the CDR3 end; the end is taken from the germline J gene. This rearrangement joins TRBV18 to TRBJ2-7; 8 nucleotides match TRBD2. CDR3 length: 15 residues. Losses at the gene ends were 3 bases for V and 6 bases for J; bases not matched to a gene: 10. Germline loops: CDR1 KGHSH, CDR2 LQKENI. The part of the CDR3 DNA that was read is TGTGCCAGCTCACCGCAGGGACTAGATCGCGGCGAG. The encoded protein is CASSPQGLDRGE. The CDR3 as a whole reads CASSPQGLDRGEQYF.

At least ten counts were recorded for this clone. The read terminates 3 residues before the CDR3 end, so the remaining end is supplied by the germline J gene. V usage is TRBV7-9 and J usage is TRBJ2-5, with D possibly being TRBD2 (6 bases). Trimming pared 1 base from V and 4 bases from J, leaving 13 bases between. Germline lookup yields CDR1 SEHNR and CDR2 FQNEAQ (reference sequence). CDR3 length: 15 amino acids. Incomplete CDR3 DNA: TGTGCCAGCAGCTTAGGCAGCGCGCGGGGAGAGACC. Protein: CASSLGSARGET. The entire CDR3 protein is CASSLGSARGETQYF. Based on the CDR3 plus reference TRBV7-9 and TRBJ2-5, the full variable domain is DTGVSQNPRHKITKRGQNVTFRCDPISEHNRLYWYRQTLGQGPEFLTYFQNEAQLEKSRLLSDRFSAERPKGSFSTLEIQRTEQGDSAMYLCASSLGSARGETQYFGPGTRLLVL.

Notes on this clone: Read coverage stops 3 residues before the CDR3 terminus; the germline J gene supplies the remainder. Other DNA sequences in this specimen translate into the identical CDR3. The rearrangement uses TRBV7-9 and TRBJ2-7; weak D call: TRBD1 (6 bases). The CDR3 has 13 residues. The germline V gene has CDR1 SEHNR and CDR2 FQNEAQ (reference sequence). Trimming removed 5 bases at V and 6 bases at J, with 14 bases between. The sequenced part of the CDR3 DNA is TGTGCCAGCAGCCCTGTAGGGGGACGCGAG. As protein: CASSPVGGRE. The entire CDR3 protein reads CASSPVGGREQYF.

Points on this clone: The read halts 3 residues ahead of the CDR3 end, with the missing end drawn from the germline J gene. This rearrangement joins TRBV7-7 to TRBJ2-1; 7 bases map to TRBD1. Losses at the gene ends were 1 base for V and 0 bases for J; bases not matched to a gene: 6. The CDR3 has 17 residues. Germline values: CDR1 SSHAT, CDR2 FNYEAQ (reference sequence). The sequenced CDR3 bases are TGTGCCAGCAGCTTAGTGACAGGGCTGAGCTCCTACAATGAG. Translation gives CASSLVTGLSSYNE. In full, the CDR3 reads CASSLVTGLSSYNEQFF.

With respect to this clone: Sequencing ends 3 residues short of the CDR3 end; the germline J gene provides the rest. This rearrangement joins TRBV5-5 to TRBJ2-5; 15 nucleotides match TRBD2. Germline-derived CDR1 and CDR2 are SGHKS and YYEKEE (reference sequence). This CDR3 has 15 amino acids. The junction had 3 bases not matched to a gene; V was cut back by 5 bases and J by 4 bases. Partial CDR3 DNA: TGTGCCAGCAGGGGACTAGCGGGAGGTTCAGAGACC. This encodes CASRGLAGGSET. The whole CDR3 protein reads CASRGLAGGSETQYF.

This clone occurred a few times. The read comes to an end 3 residues before the CDR3 does, leaving the germline J gene to fill in the end. This chain connects TRBV5-1 to TRBJ2-6; 11 nucleotides line up with TRBD1. This CDR3 region has 16 residues. Trimming cost V 2 bases and J 4 bases; bases outside gene matches: 2. Germline V gene lookup returns CDR1 SGHRS and CDR2 YFSETQ. The part of the CDR3 DNA that was read is TGCGCCAGCAGCTTCTGGACAGGGGGCGGGGCCAACGTC. This sequence encodes CASSFWTGGGANV. The whole CDR3 sequence reads CASSFWTGGGANVLTF.

The sample holds a few counts of this clone. The read terminates 3 residues before the CDR3 end, so the remaining end is supplied by the germline J gene. The chain uses TRBV7-3 and TRBJ2-5; 10 positions agree with TRBD1. CDR3 size: 17 residues. After removal of 5 bases from V and 4 bases from J, the junction contained 13 bases not matched to a gene. CDR1 and CDR2 from the germline V gene are SGHTA and FQGTGA. CDR3: CASSPRPPGQGSETQYF. The sequenced part of the CDR3 DNA is TGTGCCAGCAGCCCCCGCCCCCCGGGACAGGGGTCAGAGACC.

This clone was observed many times. CDR3 sequence: CSAKLAGTYNEQFF. The sequenced part of the CDR3 DNA is TGCAGTGCTAAACTAGCGGGAACTTACAATGAG. The chain carries TRBV20-1 and TRBJ2-1; 10 positions match TRBD2. Coverage ceases 3 residues before the CDR3 finishes, and the germline J gene fills in the end. This CDR3 comprises 14 residues. Unmatched junction bases numbered 4, after V lost 4 bases and J lost 4 bases. The germline V gene encodes CDR1 DFQATT and CDR2 SNEGSKA (reference sequence).

This clone has just a few counts. The read is 3 residues too short to cover the CDR3 end, so that end is filled in from the germline J gene. The gene calls are TRBV7-6 and TRBJ2-1, with TRBD2 matching over 9 bases. CDR3 size: 17 residues. The germline V gene encodes CDR1 SGHVS and CDR2 FNYEAQ. The ends lost 1 base at V and 6 bases at J; junction bases unmatched: 10. The CDR3 loop reads CASSLDGGRAGGNEQFF. The CDR3 bases that were read are TGTGCCAGCAGCTTAGATGGCGGGAGGGCCGGAGGCAATGAG. The complete variable domain, with remaining parts taken from reference TRBV7-6 and TRBJ2-1, reads GAGVSQSPRYKVTKRGQDVALRCDPISGHVSLYWYRQALGQGPEFLTYFNYEAQQDKSGLPNDRFSAERPEGSISTLTIQRTEQRDSAMYRCASSLDGGRAGGNEQFFGPGTRLTVL.

This clone was seen a handful of times. The CDR3 is cut off 3 residues early in the read; its end comes from the germline J gene. The V and J genes are TRBV20-1 and TRBJ2-1; 10 nucleotides align to TRBD2. The V segment lost 5 bases and the J segment 7 bases; nucleotides outside the gene matches: 11. Germline-derived CDR1 and CDR2 are DFQATT and SNEGSKA (reference sequence). This CDR3 is built from 15 residues. CDR3 DNA, as far as it was read: TGCAGTGCTCCTAAGGGACGAGCGGGAGGGAATGAG. Protein sequence: CSAPKGRAGGNE. The full CDR3 reads CSAPKGRAGGNEQFF.

This clone was detected ten times or more. The read ends 3 residues shy of where the CDR3 ends; the end is completed using the germline J gene. This chain connects TRBV6-2 or TRBV6-3 to TRBJ2-3; 10 bases are a match to TRBD2. The CDR3 consists of 17 residues. V trimming: 6 bases; J trimming: 3 bases; junction bases outside the gene matches: 12. From germline, CDR1 is MNHEY and CDR2 SVGEGT. CDR3 DNA (partial): TGTGCCAGCAGCCGAATCGGGCTAGCGGGAGCAACAGATACG. Amino acid sequence: CASSRIGLAGATDT. The full CDR3 protein reads CASSRIGLAGATDTQYF.

This clone has ten or more counts. From the germline J gene comes the end of the CDR3, since the read stops 3 residues before it. The genes are TRBV18 and TRBJ2-1, with D possibly TRBD1 on 6 matching bases. The length of the CDR3 is 14 residues. The germline CDR1 and CDR2 sequences are KGHSH and LQKENI. Trimming left V 4 bases short and J 7 bases short, with 14 bases between. This chain's CDR3 is CASSLQTGWNEQFF. The sequenced part of the CDR3 DNA is TGTGCCAGCTCACTCCAGACAGGTTGGAATGAG.

This clone was observed many times. Coverage ceases 3 residues before the CDR3 finishes, and the germline J gene fills in the end. The chain couples TRBV20-1 to TRBJ2-1; 13 nucleotides line up with TRBD2. The CDR3 is 17 amino acids. CDR1 is DFQATT, CDR2 SNEGSKA, per germline (reference sequence). Trimming at V came to 0 bases and at J to 3 bases, leaving 5 bases not matched to a gene. CDR3 sequence reads: CSARDLRLAGGYNEQFF. The CDR3 bases that were read are TGCAGTGCTAGAGATCTGAGACTAGCGGGAGGCTACAATGAG.

Notes on this clone: The CDR3 end lies 3 residues beyond the end of the read and is filled in from the germline J gene. This rearrangement joins TRBV19 to TRBJ2-7, with 7 bases that match TRBD1. Trimming at V came to 5 bases and at J to 0 bases, leaving 7 bases not matched to a gene. Per germline, CDR1 LNHDA and CDR2 SQIVND (reference sequence). The CDR3 has 15 residues. The covered CDR3 bases are TGTGCCAGTAGTCCGCGACAGGGTAGCTCCTACGAG. This encodes CASSPRQGSSYE. The whole CDR3 reads CASSPRQGSSYEQYF.

The sample holds a few counts of this clone. Read sequence stops 3 residues before the CDR3 end, and the germline J gene provides the missing end. This chain connects TRBV19 to TRBJ1-2; 7 nucleotides match TRBD1. The CDR3 has 15 amino acids. Germline CDR1 reads LNHDA; CDR2 reads SQIVND (reference sequence). V gave up 5 bases and J gave up 5 bases; unmatched junction bases: 11. Partial CDR3 DNA: TGTGCCAGTAGTCCGCTCGGCAGGGGGTGGTATGGC. This translates into CASSPLGRGWYG. Given in full, the CDR3 is CASSPLGRGWYGYTF.

This clone appeared many times. From the germline J gene comes the end of the CDR3, since the read stops 3 residues before it. The V and J genes are TRBV30 and TRBJ1-5, with 7 bases aligning to TRBD1. In germline, CDR1 is GTSNPN, CDR2 SVGIG (reference sequence). CDR3 length equals 15 residues. The trim removed 2 bases at V and 8 bases at J, leaving 12 bases unmatched. CDR3 loop: CAWSYTDRRAKPQHF. CDR3 DNA (partial): TGTGCCTGGAGTTACACGGACAGGCGGGCGAAGCCC.

Many counts were recorded for this clone. The CDR3 is cut off 3 residues early in the read; its end comes from the germline J gene. This chain connects TRBV5-1 to TRBJ1-4, with TRBD1 matching over 9 bases. This CDR3 has 14 amino acids. CDR1 SGHRS and CDR2 YFSETQ come from the germline V gene. V was pared by 4 bases and J by 7 bases, with 5 bases of the junction left unmatched. The sequenced CDR3 bases are TGCGCCAGCAGCGTGGGACAGGGTGGTGAAAAA. It translates to CASSVGQGGEK. The full CDR3 reads CASSVGQGGEKLFF.